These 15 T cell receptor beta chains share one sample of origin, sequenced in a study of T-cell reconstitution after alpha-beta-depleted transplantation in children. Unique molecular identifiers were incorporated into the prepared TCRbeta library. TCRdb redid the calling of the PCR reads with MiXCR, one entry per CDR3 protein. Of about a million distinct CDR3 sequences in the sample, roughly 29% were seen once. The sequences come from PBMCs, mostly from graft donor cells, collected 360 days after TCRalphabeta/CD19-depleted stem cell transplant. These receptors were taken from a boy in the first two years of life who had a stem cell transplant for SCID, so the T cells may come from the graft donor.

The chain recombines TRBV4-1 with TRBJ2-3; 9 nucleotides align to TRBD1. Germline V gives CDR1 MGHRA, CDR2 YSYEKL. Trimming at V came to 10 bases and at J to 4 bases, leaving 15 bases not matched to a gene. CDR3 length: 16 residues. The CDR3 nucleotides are TGCGCCACCCGAAGTAGACCGGGACAGGGTGCAGATACGCAGTATTTT. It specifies CATRSRPGQGADTQYF.

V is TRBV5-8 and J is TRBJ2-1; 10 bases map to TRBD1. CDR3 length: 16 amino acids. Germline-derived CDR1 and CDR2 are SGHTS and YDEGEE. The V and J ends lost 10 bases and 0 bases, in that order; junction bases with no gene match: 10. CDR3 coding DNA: TGTGCCGAGGACAGGGGGACTTATGGCTCCTACAATGAGCAGTTCTTC. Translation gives CAEDRGTYGSYNEQFF.

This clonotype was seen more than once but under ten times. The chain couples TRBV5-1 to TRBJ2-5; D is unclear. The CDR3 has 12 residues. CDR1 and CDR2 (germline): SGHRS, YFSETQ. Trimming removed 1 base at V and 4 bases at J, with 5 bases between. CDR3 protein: CASSLRSETQYF. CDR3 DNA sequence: TGCGCCAGCAGCTTGCGGTCAGAGACCCAGTACTTC.

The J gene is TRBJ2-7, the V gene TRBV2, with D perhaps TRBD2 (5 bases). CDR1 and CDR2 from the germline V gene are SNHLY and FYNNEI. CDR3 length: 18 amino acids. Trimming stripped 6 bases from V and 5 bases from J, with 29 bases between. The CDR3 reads CASRGMNSGRWRTDEQYF. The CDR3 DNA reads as TGTGCCAGCAGGGGGATGAACTCTGGCCGGTGGAGGACGGACGAGCAGTACTTC.

DNA for the CDR3: TGTGCCAGCAGCTTAGATCTAGCGGGGGAGGGAGATACGCAGTATTTT. As protein: CASSLDLAGEGDTQYF. This chain joins TRBV11-2 and TRBJ2-3; 10 positions match TRBD2. This CDR3 region has 16 residues. Germline V gene lookup returns CDR1 SGHAT and CDR2 FQNNGV. V shed 0 bases and J 5 bases; nucleotides not matched to a gene: 5.

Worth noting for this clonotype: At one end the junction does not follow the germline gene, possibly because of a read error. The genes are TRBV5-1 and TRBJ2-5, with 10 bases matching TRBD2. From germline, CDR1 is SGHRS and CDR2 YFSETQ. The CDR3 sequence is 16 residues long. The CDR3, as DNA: TGCGCCAGCAGCTCCCCCTTACTAGCGGGGTCGCAGGGTGTGAACTTC. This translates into CASSSPLLAGSQGVNF.

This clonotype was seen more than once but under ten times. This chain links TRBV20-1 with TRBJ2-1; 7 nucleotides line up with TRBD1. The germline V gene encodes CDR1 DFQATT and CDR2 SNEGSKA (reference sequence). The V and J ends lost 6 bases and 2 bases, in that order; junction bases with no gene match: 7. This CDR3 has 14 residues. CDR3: CSATSGTAYNEQFF. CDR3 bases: TGCAGTGCCACATCAGGGACAGCCTACAATGAGCAGTTCTTC.

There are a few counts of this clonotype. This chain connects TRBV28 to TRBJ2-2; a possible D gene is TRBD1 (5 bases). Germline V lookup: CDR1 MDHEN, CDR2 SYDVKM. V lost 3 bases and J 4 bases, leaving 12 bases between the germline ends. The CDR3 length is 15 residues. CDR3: CASSLESQGTGELFF. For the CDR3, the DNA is TGTGCCAGCAGTTTGGAGAGTCAGGGCACCGGGGAGCTGTTTTTT.

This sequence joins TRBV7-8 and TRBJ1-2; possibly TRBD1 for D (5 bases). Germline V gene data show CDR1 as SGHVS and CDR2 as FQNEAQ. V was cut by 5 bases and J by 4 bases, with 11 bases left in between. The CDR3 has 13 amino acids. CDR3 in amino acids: CASSPQGTYGYTF. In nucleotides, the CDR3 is TGTGCCAGCAGCCCTCAGGGCACCTATGGCTACACCTTC. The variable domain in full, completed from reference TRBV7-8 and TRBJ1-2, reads GAGVSQSPRYKVAKRGQDVALRCDPISGHVSLFWYQQALGQGPEFLTYFQNEAQLDKSGLPSDRFFAERPEGSVSTLKIQRTQQEDSAVYLCASSPQGTYGYTFGSGTRLTVV.

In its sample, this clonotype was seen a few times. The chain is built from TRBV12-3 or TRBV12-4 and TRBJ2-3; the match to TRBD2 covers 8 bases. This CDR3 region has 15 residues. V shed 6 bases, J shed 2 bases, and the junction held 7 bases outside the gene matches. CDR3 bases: TGTGCCAGCAGGTCGCGGGGGGTATACACAGATACGCAGTATTTT. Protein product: CASRSRGVYTDTQYF.

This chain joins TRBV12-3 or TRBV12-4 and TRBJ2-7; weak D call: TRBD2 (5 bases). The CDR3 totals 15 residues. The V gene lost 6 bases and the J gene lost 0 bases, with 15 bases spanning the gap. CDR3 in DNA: TGTGCCAGCAGGTTGGGCGGGCCCCGCTCCTACGAGCAGTACTTC. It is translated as CASRLGGPRSYEQYF.

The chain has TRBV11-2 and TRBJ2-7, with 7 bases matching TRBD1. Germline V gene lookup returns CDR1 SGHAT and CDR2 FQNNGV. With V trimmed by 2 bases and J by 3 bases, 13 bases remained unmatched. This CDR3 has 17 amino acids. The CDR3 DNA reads TGTGCCAGCAGCTTAAGTGACAGGGCTCAAGGGCTCTACGAGCAGTACTTC. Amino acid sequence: CASSLSDRAQGLYEQYF.

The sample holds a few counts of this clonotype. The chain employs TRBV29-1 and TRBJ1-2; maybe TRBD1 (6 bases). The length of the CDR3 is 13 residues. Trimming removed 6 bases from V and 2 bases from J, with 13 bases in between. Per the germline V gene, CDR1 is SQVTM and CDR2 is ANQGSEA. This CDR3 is CSVIRGGNYGYTF. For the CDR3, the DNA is TGCAGCGTCATCAGGGGAGGGAACTATGGCTACACCTTC.

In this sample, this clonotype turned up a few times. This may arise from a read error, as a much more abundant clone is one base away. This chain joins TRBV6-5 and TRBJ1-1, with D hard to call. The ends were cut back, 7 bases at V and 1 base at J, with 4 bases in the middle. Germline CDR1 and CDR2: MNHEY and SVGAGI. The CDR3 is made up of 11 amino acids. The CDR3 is CASIWNTEAFF. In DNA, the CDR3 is TGTGCCAGCATTTGGAACACTGAAGCTTTCTTT.

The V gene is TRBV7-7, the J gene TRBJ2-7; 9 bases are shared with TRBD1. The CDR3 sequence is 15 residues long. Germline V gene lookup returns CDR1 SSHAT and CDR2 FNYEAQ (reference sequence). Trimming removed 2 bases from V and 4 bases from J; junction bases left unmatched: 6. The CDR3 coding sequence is TGTGCCAGCAGCTTACTCCTGGGACAGGGTTACGAGCAGTACTTC. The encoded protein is CASSLLLGQGYEQYF.